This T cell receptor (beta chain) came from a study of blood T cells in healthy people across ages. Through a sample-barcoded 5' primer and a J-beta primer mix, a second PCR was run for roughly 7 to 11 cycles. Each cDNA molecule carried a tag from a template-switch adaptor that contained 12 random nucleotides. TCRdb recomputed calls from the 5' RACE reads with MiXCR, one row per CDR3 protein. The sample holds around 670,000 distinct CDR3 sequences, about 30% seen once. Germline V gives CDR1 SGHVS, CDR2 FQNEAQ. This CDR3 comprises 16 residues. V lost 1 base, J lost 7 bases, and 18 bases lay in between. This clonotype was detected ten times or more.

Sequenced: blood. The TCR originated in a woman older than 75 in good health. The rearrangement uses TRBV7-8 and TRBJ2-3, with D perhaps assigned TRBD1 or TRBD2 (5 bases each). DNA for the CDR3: TGTGCCAGCAGCTTAGTGAACCGGGACGTCAGGAATACGCAGTATTTT. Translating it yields CASSLVNRDVRNTQYF.